The next 10 T cell receptor beta chains were all read from a single sample in a study of tumor and adjacent non-tumor tissue in lung cancer (dated by TCRdb to the late 2010s). Libraries were prepared through multiplex PCR. Sequencing was performed on an Illumina HiSeq 2500. TCRbeta libraries were constructed through three rounds of nested PCR with primers (Table S4) according to protocols modified from ARM-PCR. TCRdb trimmed the raw reads at Q25, called clones with MiXCR and kept productive beta chains. Each CDR3 protein gets just one entry, which takes the most common genes and DNA from the rows behind it. This sample is represented by 100,000 to 120,000 distinct CDR3 sequences; over 75% of them were singletons. The top ten clones comprise approximately 22% of the sample. RNA was isolated from bulk, unsorted tissue, and RNA quality was assessed with a NanoDrop ND-1000 and an Agilent 2100. What was sequenced was lung tumor tissue. These receptors were taken from a man between 65 and 79 years old with non-small cell lung cancer.

The V and J genes are TRBV29-1 and TRBJ1-1; 9 bases align to TRBD1. The germline V gene encodes CDR1 SQVTM and CDR2 ANQGSEA. The CDR3 length is 14 residues. V lost 8 bases, J lost 3 bases, and 10 bases stayed unmatched. CDR3 DNA sequence: TGCAGCACTCTGGACAGGGGCGGGGACACTGAAGCTTTCTTT. Amino acids: CSTLDRGGDTEAFF.

About this clonotype: Just one base apart from a much larger clone, this may be a read error. The chain couples TRBV28 to TRBJ2-7, with TRBD2 matching 12 bases. The V gene's germline CDR1 is MDHEN and CDR2 SYDVKM. This CDR3 comprises 15 residues. CDR3 sequence (DNA): TGTACCAGCAGTCAGACTAGCGGGAGTCTTTACGAGCAGTACTTC. It codes for CTSSQTSGSLYEQYF.

About this clonotype: As the CDR3 is not closed by the conserved phenylalanine or tryptophan, this likely results from a read error. The chain uses TRBV4-3 and TRBJ2-1; D may correspond to TRBD1 or TRBD2 (5 bases each). This CDR3 has 15 amino acids. The germline gives CDR1 LGHNA, CDR2 YSLEER. This CDR3 is CASSQQTGAYNDQFL. The CDR3 bases are TGCGCCAGCAGCCAACAGACCGGGGCTTACAATGATCAGTTCCTC.

This clonotype has just one count. The junction departs from germline at one end; a sequencing error may be responsible. The chain couples TRBV4-1 to TRBJ2-7; 11 bases line up with TRBD2. The germline V gene encodes CDR1 MGHRA and CDR2 YSYEKL. The CDR3 extends over 16 amino acids. CDR3 nucleotide sequence: TGCGCCAGCAGCCTGATACTAGCGGGAGAGGGGTACGAGCAGTATTTC. Its protein is CASSLILAGEGYEQYF.

V usage is TRBV6-2 or TRBV6-3 and J usage is TRBJ1-1; D is undetermined. The germline V and J ends were trimmed by 6 bases and 5 bases, with 19 bases remaining between them. Germline V gives CDR1 MNHEY, CDR2 SVGEGT. The CDR3 totals 15 residues. CDR3 in amino acids: CASSSRRGSRTEAFF. CDR3 bases: TGTGCCAGCAGCTCTCGTAGAGGGTCCAGGACTGAAGCTTTCTTT.

A remark on this clonotype: A read error may produce the germline difference seen at one junction end. The chain employs TRBV10-3 and TRBJ2-2, with 7 positions matching TRBD1. Germline CDR1 reads ENHRY; CDR2 reads SYGVKD. This CDR3 is built from 15 residues. In DNA form, the CDR3 reads TGTGCCATCAGTGGGGTCGACAGGGACACCGGGGAGCTATCTTTT. The encoded protein is CAISGVDRDTGELSF.

Regarding this clonotype: Because the CDR3 is missing its conserved closing phenylalanine or tryptophan, this is likely a read error. This chain connects TRBV4-1 to TRBJ2-7; 11 positions match TRBD2. This CDR3 has 16 amino acids. Germline loops: CDR1 MGHRA, CDR2 YSYEKL. The CDR3 reads CATSRTLAGEGDGQYY. CDR3 sequence (DNA): TGCGCCACCAGCCGGACACTAGCGGGAGAGGGGGACGGGCAGTACTAC.

In its sample, this clonotype is medium-sized. This sequence joins TRBV10-3 and TRBJ2-1; D assignment may be TRBD1 or TRBD2 (5 bases each). The CDR3 length is 15 residues. V was trimmed by 6 bases and J by 0 bases, leaving 12 bases between them. CDR1 and CDR2 from the germline V gene are ENHRY and SYGVKD. The CDR3 loop is CAISQKGSSYNEQFF. In nucleotides, the CDR3 is TGTGCCATCAGCCAAAAGGGGAGCTCCTACAATGAGCAGTTCTTC.

Note on this clonotype: Being one base from a much bigger clone, this may be a read error. The V and J genes are TRBV20-1 and TRBJ1-1; maybe TRBD1 (5 bases). The CDR3 sequence is 15 residues long. Trimming removed 6 bases at V and 1 base at J, with 18 bases between. Per the germline V gene, CDR1 is DFQATT and CDR2 is SNEGSKA (reference sequence). The CDR3 spells CSADPVREENTEAFF. The CDR3 DNA is TGCAGTGCCGACCCCGTCAGGGAAGAGAACACTGAAGCTTTCTTT.

A note on this clonotype: The CDR3 carries no conserved terminal phenylalanine or tryptophan, so it likely arises from a read error. No DNA is shown, since the ends of the CDR3 on it are uncertain; the CDR3 is the one TCRdb lists. The chain carries TRBV14 and TRBJ2-5. The CDR3 is 11 residues long, counting both termini. Germline CDR1 and CDR2: SGHDN and FVKESK. CDR3 residues: CASSQAGTKYS.